Listed below are T cell receptor beta chains from one sample, sequenced in a study of CD8+ T cells in alopecia areata. Profiled with immunoSEQ multiplex PCR; TCRdb holds only in-frame clones, not every one. The table lists approximately 200,000 clones, 55% to 70% of them singletons, with approximately 3.3% in the top ten. Source: CD4+ T cells sorted from blood, taken at week 4, from a patient treated with tofacitinib. The receptors were sampled from a human donor with alopecia areata. CDR3s include the opening cysteine and the closing phenylalanine or tryptophan. The D gene is left open where the match is weak.

V gene	D gene	J gene	CDR3 protein
TRBV30	-	TRBJ1-2	CAWREMNYGYTF
TRBV2	-	TRBJ2-7	CASSTRGREQYF
TRBV6-7	TRBD1	TRBJ1-5	CASSYPGTGLLYSNQPQHF
TRBV6-5	TRBD2	TRBJ2-1	CASSSLAGGRFEQFF
TRBV10-3	-	TRBJ1-6	CAISESKGTDSPLHF
TRBV5-1	-	TRBJ1-2	CASSLEGYGYTF
TRBV5-1	TRBD1	TRBJ2-1	CASSSGTGSYNEQFF
TRBV5-4	-	TRBJ1-2	CASSLVAGGYTF
TRBV28	TRBD1	TRBJ2-7	CASRTGTAYEQYF
TRBV5-1	-	TRBJ1-1	CASSLAGTANTEAFF
TRBV27	TRBD1	TRBJ2-7	CASSKGDRVVYEQYF
TRBV5-1	-	TRBJ1-1	CASSQTVNTEAFF
TRBV30	-	TRBJ2-7	CAWSGMGRYEQYF
TRBV2	-	TRBJ1-6	CASSENSPLHF
TRBV28	TRBD1	TRBJ1-5	CASSQTGGAHQPQHF
TRBV4-1	-	TRBJ1-1	CASSQDTWGSQDEAFF
TRBV30	-	TRBJ2-5	CAWSGFSLQETQYF
TRBV5-4	-	TRBJ1-2	CASSPPTGTNYGYTF
TRBV30	-	TRBJ2-2	CAWKGESNTGELFF
TRBV7-6	-	TRBJ1-3	CASSLANSGNTIYF
TRBV28	TRBD1	TRBJ1-1	CASSITGVMNTEAFF
TRBV7-9	-	TRBJ1-2	CASSAVGDGYTF
TRBV7-6	TRBD1	TRBJ2-7	CASSLHPTGLVEEQYF
TRBV2	-	TRBJ2-3	CASSAQGLRTDTQYF
TRBV10-3	TRBD1	TRBJ1-1	CAIQATGVDTEAFF
TRBV30	-	TRBJ1-1	CAWAQGPYTEAFF
TRBV6-5	-	TRBJ2-2	CASTRSPGELFF
TRBV7-9	TRBD1	TRBJ1-2	CASSAGTGVNYGYTF
TRBV29-1	-	TRBJ2-5	CSVVSIRTEETQYF
TRBV6-5	TRBD1	TRBJ2-5	CASSDRGRGTQYF
TRBV5-1	-	TRBJ2-5	CASSLNQGGETQYF
TRBV7-9	TRBD2	TRBJ2-1	CASSSRPHAAGGSNEQFF
TRBV5-6	TRBD1	TRBJ2-5	CASSLGTGRETQYF
TRBV23-1	-	TRBJ2-1	CASSRKRMPYNEQFF
TRBV11-1	-	TRBJ2-1	CASSLFRGNEQFF
TRBV9	-	TRBJ1-4	CASRVGTTNEKLFF
TRBV19	-	TRBJ2-1	CASRPPRGEQFF
TRBV30	-	TRBJ1-4	CAWRANSDLTNEKLFF
TRBV2	-	TRBJ2-4	CASRQNRVAKNIQYF
TRBV30	-	TRBJ2-7	CAWSEGLGEQYF
TRBV28	-	TRBJ1-5	CASRIQEQFQPQHF
TRBV7-9	TRBD2	TRBJ2-7	CASILAGGSEQYF
TRBV4-3	TRBD1	TRBJ1-5	CASSPRQGSNQPQHF
TRBV29-1	TRBD1	TRBJ2-7	CSAGTGVSYEQYF
TRBV30	-	TRBJ2-7	CAWSVRGVEQYF
TRBV7-9	-	TRBJ2-7	CASSDGRARNHYEQYF